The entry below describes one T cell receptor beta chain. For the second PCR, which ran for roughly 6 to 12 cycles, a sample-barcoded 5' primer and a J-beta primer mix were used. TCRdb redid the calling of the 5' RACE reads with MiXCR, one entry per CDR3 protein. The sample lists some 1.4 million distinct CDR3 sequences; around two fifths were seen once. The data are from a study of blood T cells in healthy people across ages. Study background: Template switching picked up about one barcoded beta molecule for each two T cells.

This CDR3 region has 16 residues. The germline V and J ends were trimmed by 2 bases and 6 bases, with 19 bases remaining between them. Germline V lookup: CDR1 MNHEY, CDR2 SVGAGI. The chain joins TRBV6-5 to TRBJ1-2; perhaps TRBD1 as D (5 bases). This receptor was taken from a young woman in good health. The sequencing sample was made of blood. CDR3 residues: CASSYLDLTAPHGYTF. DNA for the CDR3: TGTGCCAGCAGTTACCTAGATTTGACAGCCCCCCATGGCTACACCTTC.